The subject of this entry is one T cell receptor (beta chain). This clone was observed a single time. The antigen it recognizes is unknown. Base qualities are not recorded, but no much larger clone differs from it by a single base. Whole blood was collected in K2EDTA tubes by collaborating institutions according to the institutions' own protocols. For TCRbeta analysis, collaborator samples were shipped as frozen whole blood, as isolated PBMCs, or as DNA extracted from either sample type. This specimen belongs to a study of blood T cell repertoires in COVID-19 (dated by TCRdb to 2018 to 2020). Background on the whole study: Collaborator samples came from the United States, Italy and Spain and covered acute and convalescent phases of COVID-19. The material from the prospective study consisted of cDNA or gDNA derived from T cells, B-cell-depleted T cells, or PBMCs. Subjects who had been exposed to COVID-19, were actively infected with it, or had recovered from it provided the deeply sampled blood TCRbeta repertoires that made up the dataset. The repertoires were released in a freely available public database intended as a resource for research on the immune response to SARS-CoV-2. The samples were drawn from the first 160 participants of the ongoing ImmuneRACE study and from 1,254 subjects provided by 6 global collaborators. A de-identified subject ID, COVID-19 status, age in years and sex were almost always included in the sample metadata. Where available, HLA class I and class II types were taken from metadata supplied by the sample provider and were not determined by assay-based typing.

Measured from the cysteine to the phenylalanine, the CDR3 is 13 residues long. The CDR3 DNA has 39 bases and is translated from base 1. From the germline V gene, CDR1 is SGHRS and CDR2 is YFSETQ. V lost 1 base and J lost 1 base; the stretch between them is 5 bases long. Points the paper makes about the study in general: Clinical and demographic metadata were provided uncurated, with the amount varying by source and participant.

TCRbeta CDR3 regions were amplified from genomic DNA by means of the immunoSEQ Assay, a bias-controlled multiplex PCR. As for the authors' bioinformatics: The number of nucleated cells in each sample was estimated from the amplification of reference gene primers within the assay. Sequence reads were collapsed and filtered to measure the absolute abundance of every unique TCRbeta CDR3 rearrangement. For each sample, productive Simpson clonality was calculated as the square root of Simpson's diversity index across productive rearrangements. Entries here come from immuneACCESS through TCRdb and include only in-frame sequences with V and J called. Some clones fail to appear in such tables; in the studies checked, an unresolved V gene covers under half of the shortfall, and the cause of the remainder is unknown. V and J calls and clone size follow that table, whereas D and trimming were derived from the DNA. This sample is represented by tens of thousands of clones; roughly four fifths of them were singletons. The ten largest make up around 35% of the sample.

The sample taken for sequencing was peripheral blood. The receptor was derived from a man in his 70s with acute or convalescent COVID-19. This sequence uses TRBV5-1 and TRBJ1-1; a confident D gene designation cannot be given. The base sequence is TGCGCCAGCAGCTTGTCTACGAACACTGAAGCTTTCTTT. This gives the protein CASSLSTNTEAFF.